This T cell receptor (beta chain) originates from a study of blood T cell repertoires in COVID-19. Study in general: PBMCs, B-cell-depleted T cells, or T cells provided the cDNA or gDNA that made up the material.

TCRdb keeps only in-frame clones here, not all; method: immunoSEQ multiplex PCR. The repertoire has fewer than 50,000 clones, around 84% of them found once; the top ten carry approximately 1.6%. This clone has only a few counts. This CDR3 spans 16 amino acids. The germline CDR1 and CDR2 sequences are KGHDR and SFDVKD. The V and J ends lost 2 bases and 2 bases, in that order; junction bases with no gene match: 7. Material for sequencing was peripheral blood. The genes are TRBV24-1 and TRBJ2-7; 8 nucleotides line up with TRBD1. This clonotype was sampled from a man aged 55 to 70 with COVID-19, enrolled during active disease. The CDR3 bases are TGTGCCACCAGTGATTCCGGGACAGGAGTTCCCTACGAGCAGTACTTC. This codes for CATSDSGTGVPYEQYF.